The clone carrying this T cell receptor (beta chain) has just one count. Its target is not known. Sequenced by immunoSEQ multiplex PCR; TCRdb stores in-frame clones only, minus some. This table holds roughly 35,000 clones, 70% to 90% found once. This CDR3 is built from 16 residues. Germline CDR1 and CDR2: SGHDT and YYEEEE. V shed 4 bases and J shed 8 bases, with 21 bases lying between them. This record comes from a study of T cells in narcolepsy. Study background: Patients with NT1 or NT2 and healthy control donors were enrolled. General study findings and limits: No autoreactive T cell clone sequences appeared in some memory CD4+ repertoires. Same-patient CSF and blood CD4+ T cell clonotypes included HCRT-specific and TRIB2-specific autoreactive ones. Autoreactive clonotypes reportedly recurred in blood of same and different patients, not controls.

The TCR sequence derives from a human donor with narcolepsy. The specimen sequenced was CD45RA- memory CD4+ T cells from PBMCs. This sequence joins TRBV5-6 and TRBJ1-4; a possible D gene is TRBD1 (5 bases). CDR3 DNA sequence: TGTGCCAGCAGCCTACAATTAATGGGGACGCCCGAAAAACTGTTTTTT. Its translation is CASSLQLMGTPEKLFF. Full variable domain (outside the CDR3, taken from reference TRBV5-6 and TRBJ1-4): DAGVTQSPTHLIKTRGQQVTLRCSPKSGHDTVSWYQQALGQGPQFIFQYYEEEERQRGNFPDRFSGHQFPNYSSELNVNALLLGDSALYLCASSLQLMGTPEKLFFGSGTQLSVL.